The entry that follows covers one T cell receptor beta chain sequence. The antigen is unknown. Germline V gene data show CDR1 as SGHTA and CDR2 as FQGTGA. The CDR3 runs 15 residues. V was clipped by 5 bases and J by 5 bases; unmatched bases: 11. The data stem from a study of shared clonotypes between healthy human individuals. Study-wide findings and caveats: Across subsets, estimated richness was generally greater for naive than for memory populations.

Some clones are missing from TCRdb's copy, which holds only in-frame ones; the method was immunoSEQ multiplex PCR. The repertoire holds fewer than 2.5 million clones, with 80% to 95% as singletons. Study donors comprised healthy, HIV-negative adults devoid of recent acute infection or vaccination. The origin of this receptor is a man younger than 35 in good health. Some clones in this sample may be carry-over from other donors' samples. This rearrangement joins TRBV7-3 to TRBJ2-5, with 7 bases aligning to TRBD1. Sequences were obtained from naive CD4+ T cells from PBMCs. Subset noted: CD45RA+ positively selected. The CDR3, as DNA: TGTGCCAGCAGCCAGGGACAGACATCAGCGGAGACCCAGTACTTC. Protein: CASSQGQTSAETQYF.